A selection of T cell receptor beta chains follows, all from one sample in a study of cytomegalovirus exposure and HLA in healthy donors. The protocol was immunoSEQ multiplex PCR, while the TCRdb copy is restricted to in-frame clones and leaves out a portion. This sample has approximately 140,000 clones, with around 70% found just once. The sample taken for sequencing was PBMCs. These receptors were taken from a human donor in good health. Each CDR3 is given without its conserved first and last residue. Fields, in order: V gene, J gene, clone size, CDR3 protein. Size is omitted from some rows. Given values are once, few, many or a class for expanded clones.

>TRBV6-5|TRBJ2-7|NA
ASSYSPGNYEQY
>TRBV7-3|TRBJ2-1|NA
ASSEAGASYNEQF
>TRBV7-7|TRBJ2-5|NA
ASSLIAGGRETQY
>TRBV27|TRBJ1-1|NA
ASSLGQGAYTEAF
>TRBV30|TRBJ2-1|NA
AWSVGGARRGEQF
>TRBV5-4|TRBJ2-7|NA
ASSPPPGTPGRASYEQY
>TRBV19|TRBJ1-2|NA
ATHPWGVYGYT
>TRBV7-8|TRBJ1-5|NA
ASSLVMDILPPYSNQPQH
>TRBV12-5|TRBJ2-7|once
ASGLVEGESHQGQY
>TRBV5-4|TRBJ2-2|NA
ASSLVQHWNTGELF
>TRBV7-6|TRBJ1-2|NA
ASSQGPSGGAGYGYT
>TRBV19|TRBJ1-2|NA
ASSREHPNYGYT